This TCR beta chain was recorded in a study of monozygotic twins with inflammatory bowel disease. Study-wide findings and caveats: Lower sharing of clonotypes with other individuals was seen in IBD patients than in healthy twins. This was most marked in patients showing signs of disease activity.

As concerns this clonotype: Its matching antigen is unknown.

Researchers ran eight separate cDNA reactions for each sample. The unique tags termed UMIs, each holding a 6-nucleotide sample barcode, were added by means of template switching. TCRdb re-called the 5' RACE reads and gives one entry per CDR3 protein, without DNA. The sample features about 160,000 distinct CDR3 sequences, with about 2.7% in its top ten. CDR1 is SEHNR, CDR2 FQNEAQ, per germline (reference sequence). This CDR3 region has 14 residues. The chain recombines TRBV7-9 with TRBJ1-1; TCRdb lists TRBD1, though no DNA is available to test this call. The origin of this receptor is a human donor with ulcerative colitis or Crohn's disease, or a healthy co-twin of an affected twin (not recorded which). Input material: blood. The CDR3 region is CASSTGTGNTEAFF.